The sequence of this T cell receptor (beta chain) was determined in a study of blood T cell repertoires in COVID-19 (dated by TCRdb to about 2020). In the study overall: Samples covering the acute and convalescent phases of COVID-19 were provided by collaborators in the United States, Italy and Spain. Sample metadata almost always included a de-identified subject ID, COVID-19 status, age in years and sex. The repertoires were released in a freely available public database meant as a resource for research on the immune response to SARS-CoV-2. HLA class I and class II types, where available, came from metadata supplied by the sample provider rather than from assay-based typing. Deeply sampled blood TCRbeta repertoires from subjects exposed to, actively infected with, or recovered from COVID-19 were included in the dataset. The samples were drawn from the first 160 participants of the ongoing ImmuneRACE study and from about 1,200 subjects provided by 6 global collaborators. The prospective study material was composed of cDNA or gDNA derived from T cells, B-cell-depleted T cells, or PBMCs.

On this clone itself: The antigen this receptor binds is unknown. No much larger clonotype is one base removed from it; base qualities were not supplied.

Participants in the prospective study were aged 18 to 89 years, lived in 20 to 25 United States geographic areas, and enrolled through a virtual design. Cohort assignment in the prospective study relied on participant-reported clinical history from a screening survey and a study questionnaire. For ImmuneRACE Cohort 3, a participant was defined as recovered based on two consecutive negative NP/OP PCR tests, clearance by a healthcare professional, or resolution of symptoms. In the prospective study, whole blood, serum and a nasopharyngeal or oropharyngeal swab were collected from each participant by mobile phlebotomists. Participants in the prospective study had the option to provide additional blood draws and questionnaires over an approximately 2-month period. Blood samples from the prospective study were shipped frozen or at room temperature prior to DNA extraction. Study-wide findings and limitations: The quantity of clinical and demographic metadata differed by source and by participant and was supplied without curation.

CDR1 SGHNT and CDR2 YYREEE are derived from the germline V gene (reference sequence). The CDR3 spans 15 residues, from the cysteine through the phenylalanine. Kept here is only the CDR3 DNA, which spans 45 bases and is read in frame from base 1. V and J are truncated by 4 bases and 5 bases respectively, leaving an intervening sequence of 16 bases. TCRbeta CDR3 regions were amplified from genomic DNA by means of the immunoSEQ Assay, a bias-controlled multiplex PCR. On the authors' methods: The number of nucleated cells in each sample was estimated by amplification of reference gene primers within the assay. Sequence reads were collapsed and filtered to measure the absolute abundance of every unique TCRbeta CDR3 rearrangement. Productive Simpson clonality was computed per sample as the square root of Simpson's diversity index over productive rearrangements. This immuneACCESS table, as held by TCRdb, lists in-frame sequences with V and J called but not all clones. Of the missing ones, under half trace to an unresolved V gene in checked studies; the others have no known cause. V, J and clone size reflect that table, while D and trimming were determined from the DNA. For this sample the table gives roughly 290,000 clones, of which 75% to 90% were detected only once. The top ten clonotypes cover 4.3% of the sample.

The chain is assembled from TRBV5-4 and TRBJ2-1, and TRBD1 may be the D gene, going by 6 matching bases. This receptor was taken from a woman in her 30s who had recovered from COVID-19. The material sequenced was PBMCs or T cells enriched from blood (not recorded which). The DNA is TGTGCCAGCAGCATATCCTACACAGGGAACAATGAGCAGTTCTTC. It encodes CASSISYTGNNEQFF.